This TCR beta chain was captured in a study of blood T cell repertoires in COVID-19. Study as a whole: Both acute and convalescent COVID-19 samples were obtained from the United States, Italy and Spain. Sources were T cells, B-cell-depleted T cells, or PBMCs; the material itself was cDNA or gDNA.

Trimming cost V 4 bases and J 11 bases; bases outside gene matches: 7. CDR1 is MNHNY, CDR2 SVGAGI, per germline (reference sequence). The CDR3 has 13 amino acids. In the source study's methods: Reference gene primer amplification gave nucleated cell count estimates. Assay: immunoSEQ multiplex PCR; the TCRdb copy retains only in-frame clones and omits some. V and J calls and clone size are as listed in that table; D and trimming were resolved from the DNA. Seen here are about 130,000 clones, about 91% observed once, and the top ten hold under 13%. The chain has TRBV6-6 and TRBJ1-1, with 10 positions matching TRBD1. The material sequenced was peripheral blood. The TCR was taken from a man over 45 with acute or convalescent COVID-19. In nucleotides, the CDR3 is TGTGCCAGCAGTTCCGGGACAGGGGCATACGCTTTCTTT. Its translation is CASSSGTGAYAFF.